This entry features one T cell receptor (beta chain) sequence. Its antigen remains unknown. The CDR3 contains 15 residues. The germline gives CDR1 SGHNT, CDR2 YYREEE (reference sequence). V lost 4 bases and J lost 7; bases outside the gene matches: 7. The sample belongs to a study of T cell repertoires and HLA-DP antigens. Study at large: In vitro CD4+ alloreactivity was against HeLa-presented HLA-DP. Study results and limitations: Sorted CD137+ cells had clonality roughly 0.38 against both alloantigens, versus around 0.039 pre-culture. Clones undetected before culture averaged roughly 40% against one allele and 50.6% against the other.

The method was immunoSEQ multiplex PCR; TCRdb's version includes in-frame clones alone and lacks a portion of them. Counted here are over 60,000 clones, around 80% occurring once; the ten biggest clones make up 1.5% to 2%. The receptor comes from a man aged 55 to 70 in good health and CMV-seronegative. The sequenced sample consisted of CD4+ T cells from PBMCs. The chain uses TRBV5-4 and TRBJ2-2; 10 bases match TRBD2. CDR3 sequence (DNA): TGTGCCAGCAGCCCCGCTAGCGGGAGTAACGGGGAGCTGTTTTTT. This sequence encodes CASSPASGSNGELFF. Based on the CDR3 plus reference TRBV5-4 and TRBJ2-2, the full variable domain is ETGVTQSPTHLIKTRGQQVTLRCSSQSGHNTVSWYQQALGQGPQFIFQYYREEENGRGNFPPRFSGLQFPNYSSELNVNALELDDSALYLCASSPASGSNGELFFGEGSRLTVL.